A single T cell receptor beta chain is shown here with its context. Clones were read by immunoSEQ multiplex PCR, and TCRdb kept only the in-frame ones, dropping some. The sample has some 460,000 clones, 80% to 90% seen once. These data belong to a study of Ad26.COV2.S vaccination and SARS-CoV-2 variants. Treatment indicated: roughly 19 received Ad26.COV2.S at low or high dose, single or two shots; about five received placebo; per-sample allocation not given. Specimen acquisition occurred on day 63 following the initial vaccine or placebo injection. Germline loops: CDR1 SQVTM, CDR2 ANQGSEA. V gave up 0 bases and J gave up 2 bases; unmatched junction bases: 7. This CDR3 region has 16 residues.

This clonotype was sampled from a person between 18 and 65 years old who received the Ad26.COV2.S COVID-19 vaccine or a placebo. The material was peripheral blood, obtained in a trial of Ad26.COV2.S vaccine versus placebo. The chain uses TRBV29-1 and TRBJ2-7; TRBD1 matches 10 bases. The CDR3 is CSVEDRGQGTAYEQYF. The CDR3 DNA sequence: TGCAGCGTTGAAGATAGGGGACAGGGGACAGCCTACGAGCAGTACTTC.